A single TCR beta chain is shown here with its context. This record comes from a study of OX40 agonist ivuxolimab in advanced cancers. Using immunoSEQ multiplex PCR, the repertoire was profiled, and TCRdb retains in-frame clones only, with some absent. The table includes about 58,000 clones, just over 85% detected once. Looked up from germline, CDR1 is SGHAT and CDR2 is FQNNGV. V lost 5 bases and J 7 bases, leaving 9 bases between the germline ends. The CDR3 is 12 residues long. The sample in question was CD4+ or CD8+ T cells sorted from blood, obtained in a trial of the OX40 agonist ivuxolimab. This chain connects TRBV11-2 to TRBJ2-1; D remains unclear. The sequence was collected from an adult with an advanced solid tumor such as melanoma, head and neck, liver or kidney cancer. DNA for the CDR3: TGTGCCAGCAGCGCCGGTGGGAATGAGCAGTTCTTC. This gives the protein CASSAGGNEQFF.